The 10 T cell receptor beta chains reported below all come from one sample, sequenced in a study of OX40 agonist ivuxolimab in advanced cancers. Data came from immunoSEQ multiplex PCR; TCRdb stores just in-frame clones and leaves some out. The profile shows around 78,000 clones, around 91% of them singletons. The specimen was CD4+ or CD8+ T cells sorted from blood, collected in a trial of the OX40 agonist ivuxolimab. These receptors were taken from an adult with an advanced solid tumor such as melanoma, head and neck, liver or kidney cancer.

The chain couples TRBV18 to TRBJ1-4, with D hard to call. CDR3 length equals 19 residues. CDR1 is KGHSH and CDR2 is LQKENI in the germline V gene. Trimming stripped 1 base from V and 0 bases from J, with 18 bases between. CDR3 in amino acids: CASSPLKRSRTTTNEKLFF. The CDR3 nucleotides are TGTGCCAGCTCACCACTCAAAAGATCCCGAACTACAACTAATGAAAAACTGTTTTTT. Combining the CDR3 with reference TRBV18 and TRBJ1-4 gives the whole variable domain NAGVMQNPRHLVRRRGQEARLRCSPMKGHSHVYWYRQLPEEGLKFMVYLQKENIIDESGMPKERFSAEFPKEGPSILRIQQVVRGDSAAYFCASSPLKRSRTTTNEKLFFGSGTQLSVL.

The J gene is TRBJ2-7, the V gene TRBV10-3; 9 positions agree with TRBD1. J gave up 5 bases and V 4 bases, and 3 bases lay outside the gene matches. The V gene's germline CDR1 is ENHRY and CDR2 SYGVKD. The CDR3 spans 13 residues. The CDR3: CAISGTGVDEQYF. In nucleotides, the CDR3 is TGTGCCATCAGTGGGACAGGGGTAGACGAGCAGTACTTC.

The genes are TRBV25-1 and TRBJ2-3, with TRBD1 as a possible D gene (5 bases). Trimming took 4 bases from V and 6 from J, leaving 8 bases between them. Germline CDR1 reads MGHDK; CDR2 reads SYGVNS. The CDR3 totals 12 residues. CDR3 in amino acids: CASSASGDTQYF. The CDR3 nucleotides are TGTGCCAGCAGTGCTTCAGGGGATACGCAGTATTTT.

This rearrangement joins TRBV12-2 to TRBJ2-3; the tabulated D call, TRBD2, remains unverified against the DNA. TRBV12-2 counts as a pseudogene. The CDR3 spans 15 residues. The CDR3 spells CASRLARRSADTQYF. DNA for the CDR3: TGTGCAAGTCGCTTAGCCCGACGTAGCGCAGATACGCAGTATTTT.

CDR3 in amino acids: CASSSFSTSTDTQYF. In DNA form, the CDR3 reads TGTGCCAGCAGCTCTTTCTCCACTAGCACAGATACGCAGTATTTT. The chain carries TRBV7-2 and TRBJ2-3; D is ambiguous. V was pared by 4 bases and J by 0 bases, with 11 bases between. CDR1 and CDR2 from the germline V gene are SGHTA and FQGNSA. The CDR3 consists of 15 residues.

The J gene is TRBJ1-2, the V gene TRBV27, with 8 bases matching TRBD1. The CDR3 totals 16 residues. The germline gives CDR1 MNHEY, CDR2 SMNVEV (reference sequence). V shed 7 bases, J shed 4 bases, and the junction held 14 bases outside the gene matches. Written as DNA, the CDR3 is TGTGCCAGCAAAAGTCCCCAGACAGGGGAAATCTATGGCTACACCTTC. Translated: CASKSPQTGEIYGYTF.

J is TRBJ1-2 and V is TRBV28; D is possibly TRBD1 (5 bases). CDR1 and CDR2 from the germline V gene are MDHEN and SYDVKM. Trimming removed 3 bases at V and 4 bases at J, with 12 bases between. This CDR3 has 14 amino acids. CDR3 DNA sequence: TGTGCCAGCAGTTTCTCCGGACACGTCTATGGCTACACCTTC. Translating gives CASSFSGHVYGYTF.

This chain uses TRBV6-6 with TRBJ1-2; D remains ambiguous. Germline-derived CDR1 and CDR2 are MNHNY and SVGAGI (reference sequence). V was trimmed by 2 bases and J by 2 bases, leaving 6 bases between them. The length of the CDR3 is 13 residues. CDR3 in amino acids: CASSYDGNYGYTF. CDR3 nucleotide sequence: TGTGCCAGCAGTTACGACGGAAACTATGGCTACACCTTC.

The chain combines TRBV10-3 with TRBJ2-3; weak D call: TRBD2 (6 bases). The germline gives CDR1 ENHRY, CDR2 SYGVKD. The CDR3 runs 13 residues. The V end was cut by 6 bases, the J end by 4 bases, with 11 bases between. The CDR3 coding sequence is TGTGCCATCAGCGCCGGGGGTGCAGATACGCAGTATTTT. Translated: CAISAGGADTQYF.

The chain joins TRBV15 to TRBJ2-5, with D perhaps TRBD1 or TRBD2 (5 bases each). Trimming cost V 0 bases and J 5 bases, with 13 bases left between them. CDR1 and CDR2 from the germline V gene are LNHNV and YYDKDF (reference sequence). CDR3 length: 15 residues. In DNA form, the CDR3 reads TGTGCCACCAGCAGAGATTCGGTAGGGGAGGAGACCCAGTACTTC. It specifies CATSRDSVGEETQYF.